This T cell receptor beta chain was obtained from a study of control samples from healthy donors and cancer patients. This CDR3 has 13 amino acids. The germline CDR1 and CDR2 sequences are LNHDA and SQIVND (reference sequence). V was shortened by 4 bases and J by 3 bases, with 9 bases between the two germline ends. Using immunoSEQ multiplex PCR, the repertoire was profiled, and TCRdb retains in-frame clones only, with some absent. The sample carries roughly 59,000 clones, 92% recorded once. V gene TRBV19 combines with J gene TRBJ1-1; unclear D gene. This clonotype originated in a man in his forties or fifties with colorectal cancer. The sample comprised PBMCs. CDR3 sequence (DNA): TGTGCCAGTAGTAACGCCTGGCACACTGAAGCTTTCTTT. Amino acid sequence: CASSNAWHTEAFF.